Below, 7 T cell receptor beta chains from the same sample are listed, as sequenced in a study of cytomegalovirus exposure and HLA in healthy donors. Both 60 Vbeta primers and 13 Jbeta primers went into the PCR. Produced via immunoSEQ multiplex PCR; TCRdb's table is partial and in-frame only. The sample yields 130,000 or so clones, roughly 79% seen once. Sequenced material: PBMCs. The receptors come from a woman aged 40 to 50 in good health and CMV-seronegative.

The CDR3 region is CASRGVWQETQYF. The CDR3 DNA reads TGTGCCAGCAGGGGAGTTTGGCAAGAGACCCAGTACTTC. The V gene is TRBV28, the J gene TRBJ2-5, with D maybe TRBD2 (5 bases). The CDR3 spans 13 residues. Trimming took off 6 bases at V and 2 bases at J, with 10 bases between the two ends. Germline values: CDR1 MDHEN, CDR2 SYDVKM.

The chain uses TRBV19 and TRBJ2-7, with D maybe TRBD2 (6 bases). Germline CDR1 LNHDA, CDR2 SQIVND (reference sequence). The V gene lost 6 bases and the J gene lost 6 bases, with 21 bases spanning the gap. The CDR3 has 15 amino acids. For the CDR3, the DNA is TGTGCCAGTAGCCCCCATACGGGAGTAGGTTTCGAGCAGTACTTC. Its protein product is CASSPHTGVGFEQYF.

J is TRBJ2-1 and V is TRBV11-3, with D maybe TRBD1 (6 bases). The germline V gene encodes CDR1 SGHNT and CDR2 YENEEA. The length of the CDR3 is 15 residues. V shed 5 bases and J shed 3 bases, with 14 bases lying between them. CDR3 loop: CASSPGDGGYNEQFF. The CDR3 DNA reads as TGTGCCAGCAGCCCAGGGGATGGGGGCTACAATGAGCAGTTCTTC.

The genes are TRBV20-1 and TRBJ2-5; D not certain. Germline assignment: CDR1 DFQATT and CDR2 SNEGSKA (reference sequence). V was shortened by 3 bases and J by 5 bases, with 4 bases between the two germline ends. This CDR3 is 10 amino acids long. The CDR3 nucleotides are TGCAGTGCTAGGAGTGAGACCCAGTACTTC. Translation gives CSARSETQYF.

This chain connects TRBV2 to TRBJ2-7; 8 nucleotides agree with TRBD1. Germline V gene data show CDR1 as SNHLY and CDR2 as FYNNEI. J lost 2 bases, V lost 4 bases, and 4 bases had no gene match. The length of the CDR3 is 14 residues. The CDR3 sequence is CASSVGQGPYEQYF. CDR3 nucleotides: TGTGCCAGCAGTGTAGGACAGGGCCCCTACGAGCAGTACTTC.

The chain combines TRBV7-3 with TRBJ2-1; weak D call: TRBD2 (5 bases). Germline-derived CDR1 and CDR2 are SGHTA and FQGTGA. V lost 2 bases, J lost 6 bases, and 14 bases lay in between. The CDR3 has 15 residues. In DNA, the CDR3 is TGTGCCAGCAGCTTAGATGGGAACCGGGGCAATGAGCAGTTCTTC. This gives the protein CASSLDGNRGNEQFF.

The chain links TRBV28 to TRBJ2-7, with TRBD1 as a possible D gene (5 bases). The CDR3 consists of 13 residues. CDR1 MDHEN and CDR2 SYDVKM come from the germline V gene. V gave up 2 bases and J gave up 6 bases, with 11 bases separating them. Here the CDR3 DNA reads TGTGCCAGCAGTTTAGTCCGTGGGGCCGAGCAGTACTTC. Translated, it gives CASSLVRGAEQYF.